This T cell receptor (beta chain) was obtained from a study of blood T cell repertoires in COVID-19. Study-wide context: Acute and convalescent COVID-19 samples came from the United States, Italy and Spain. PBMCs, B-cell-depleted T cells, or T cells were the source of the cDNA or gDNA that made up the material.

Original processing methods: The assay estimated nucleated cells by amplifying reference gene primers. Data came from immunoSEQ multiplex PCR; TCRdb stores just in-frame clones and leaves some out. D and trimming were read from the DNA, whereas the V and J calls and clone size are those reported in that table. This sample yields hundreds of thousands of clones, of which more than 75% are seen a single time; more than 0.95% belongs to the top ten. There are 11 residues in the CDR3. Between the trimmed V and J ends, which lost 5 bases and 8 bases, there was a span of 9 bases. Germline V CDR1 and CDR2: SGHAT, FQNNGV.

This TCR derives from a woman aged 40 to 50 who had recovered from COVID-19. Sequenced input: peripheral blood. The V gene is TRBV11-2, the J gene TRBJ1-1; D may be TRBD1 (5 bases). CDR3 in amino acids: CASSPQGEAFF. In DNA, the CDR3 is TGTGCCAGCAGCCCCCAGGGCGAAGCTTTCTTT.